The TCR beta chain described here comes from a study of blood T cell repertoires in COVID-19. Produced via immunoSEQ multiplex PCR; TCRdb's table is partial and in-frame only. Of 200,000 or so clones listed, about 80% were seen once; the top ten hold around 3%. The CDR3 sequence is 15 residues long. V lost 1 base, J lost 3 bases, and 6 bases stayed unmatched. Germline V lookup: CDR1 SGHNT, CDR2 YYREEE (reference sequence). This clonotype was obtained from a woman aged 30 to 39 who had recovered from COVID-19. Sample: peripheral blood. V and J are TRBV5-4 and TRBJ2-7; 8 bases fit TRBD2. CDR3 sequence reads: CASSLSSGVYYEQYF. The CDR3 bases are TGTGCCAGCAGCTTGAGTAGCGGGGTCTACTACGAGCAGTACTTC.